This T cell receptor beta chain was recorded in a study of identical twins. Study-wide results and caveats: Findings came from cross-sectional statistics, without long-term follow-up of donors. Abundant beta clonotypes from cord blood had fewer insertions, unlike memory repertoires, which showed none.

This clonotype was found a few times. What it recognizes is unknown. V was pared by 4 bases and J by 3 bases, with 10 bases between. The CDR3 is 13 residues long. Germline CDR1 is SGHRS and CDR2 is YFSETQ. A universal primer binding site was introduced by template switching. The final cDNA contained unique molecular identifiers. TCRdb re-called the 5' RACE reads through MiXCR, storing one row per CDR3 protein. The top ten hold 0.25% to 0.3% of the sample, which has about 1.7 million distinct CDR3 sequences, 25% to 35% seen once. Donors uniformly comprised healthy Caucasians. The sequenced sample was cord blood. The V and J genes are TRBV5-1 and TRBJ1-1; D gene ambiguous. The clonotype originates from a newborn girl in good health. CDR3 region: CASSPPAHTEAFF. CDR3 in DNA: TGCGCCAGCAGCCCCCCAGCCCACACTGAAGCTTTCTTT.